This T cell receptor beta chain is from a study of long-term antiretroviral therapy in people with HIV. CDR3 length equals 11 residues. The germline gives CDR1 LNHDA, CDR2 SQIVND (reference sequence). To note about this clone: A junction end diverges from the germline sequence, so it may reflect a read error.

Samples were assayed with immunoSEQ v3.0 at survey level. Using immunoSEQ multiplex PCR, the repertoire was profiled, and TCRdb retains in-frame clones only, with some absent. Of 14,000 or so clones in the sample, approximately 91% were seen once. Specimens held roughly 0.9-10 million cryopreserved PBMC prior to DNA extraction. The sample consisted of unsorted PBMCs, taken 6.2 years after starting antiretroviral therapy. J is TRBJ2-1 and V is TRBV19; D gene unclear. The clonotype was recovered from a man between 40 and 49 years old with HIV. CDR3: CASSWDRDRIF. The CDR3 DNA reads TGTGCCAGTAGTTGGGATAGGGATCGGATCTTC.